The clone carrying this T cell receptor beta chain came up many times. Antigen unknown. V lost 0 bases, J lost 7 bases, and 11 bases stayed unmatched. From germline, CDR1 is SGHTA and CDR2 FQGTGA. The CDR3 has 17 amino acids. Unique molecular identifiers were incorporated during preparation of the TCRbeta library. Using its own MiXCR run on the PCR reads, TCRdb lists one record per CDR3 protein. This repertoire shows roughly 4,600 distinct CDR3 sequences, approximately 7% found once; its top ten account for about 1.8%. This record comes from a study of T-cell reconstitution after alpha-beta-depleted transplantation in children. Study results and limitations: From newly produced T cells came most of the T-cell counts and diversity one year after transplant. In patients about two months after transplant, alpha-beta T cells reportedly arose from several hundred expanded graft clones. Some patients' high day-60 TCRbeta diversity was attributed to recipient cells surviving conditioning.

V and J are TRBV7-3 and TRBJ1-1, with 10 bases identical to TRBD1. The TCR was taken from a boy under two years old who had a stem cell transplant for SCID, so the T cells may come from the graft donor. The source material was PBMCs, mostly from graft donor cells, sampled 60 days after TCRalphabeta/CD19-depleted stem cell transplant. This chain's CDR3 is CASSLTVPGQGRYEAFF. The DNA of the CDR3 is TGTGCCAGCAGCTTAACGGTCCCGGGACAGGGGCGTTATGAAGCTTTCTTT.